What follows describes a single TCR beta chain. This entry comes from a study of shared clonotypes between healthy human individuals. The CDR3 is 14 residues long. The V end was cut by 8 bases, the J end by 6 bases, with 20 bases between. Germline V gene lookup returns CDR1 MNHEY and CDR2 SVGAGI. Some clones are missing from TCRdb's copy, which holds only in-frame ones; the method was immunoSEQ multiplex PCR. In the table there are millions of clones, 90% to 95% of which are singletons. This chain links TRBV6-5 with TRBJ2-7, with D tentatively TRBD2 (6 bases). The source of this sequence is a man in his late teens or twenties in good health. Sequenced sample: naive CD4+ T cells sorted from blood. Noted subset: CD45RA+ positively selected. CDR3 region: CASRTGTQQPEQYF. Here the CDR3 DNA reads TGTGCCAGCCGAACCGGGACTCAACAACCCGAGCAGTACTTC.